These T cell receptor beta chains were read from a single sample in a study of T cell responses to AZD1222 COVID-19 vaccine. Sequenced by immunoSEQ multiplex PCR; TCRdb stores in-frame clones only, minus some. Among 160,000 or so clones listed, about nine tenths were seen once. This material consisted of peripheral blood, taken on day 0 of AZD1222 vaccination. These receptors originate from an adult in good health. Both conserved end residues are part of each CDR3. The D gene is left open where the match is weak. The listing skips clone size in some rows; elsewhere it reads once, few, many or a size class.

TRBJ2-2	-	TRBD2	TRBV4-2	TGTGCCAGCAGCCAAGGCCCCGGGACTACCCACACCGGGGAGCTGTTTTTT	CASSQGPGTTHTGELFF
TRBJ2-1	-	-	TRBV29-1	TGCAGCGTTGAATACAATGAGCAGTTCTTC	CSVEYNEQFF
TRBJ2-2	-	TRBD1	TRBV5-1	TGCGCCAGCAGCTTATGGGACAGGGGTACGAACACCGGGGAGCTGTTTTTT	CASSLWDRGTNTGELFF
TRBJ2-1	-	-	TRBV6-2/TRBV6-3	TGTGCCAGCAGTTACCACGGGAGCATTGAGCAGTTCTTC	CASSYHGSIEQFF
TRBJ2-1	few	-	TRBV2	TGTGCCAGCAGTGCTCGCGCAGCGAATGAGCAGTTCTTC	CASSARAANEQFF
TRBJ1-5	-	TRBD1	TRBV6-6	TGTGCCAGCAGTCAACACCCAGACAGGGTGCGGGTACCCCAGCATTTT	CASSQHPDRVRVPQHF
TRBJ2-7	-	-	TRBV14	TGTGCCAGCAGCCCTCTCTCGGGACTGTCCTACGAGCAGTACTTC	CASSPLSGLSYEQYF
TRBJ2-2	-	TRBD1	TRBV6-1	TGTGCCAGCAGTGAAGGGACAACCAGGGGGGGGGAGCTGTTTTTT	CASSEGTTRGGELFF
TRBJ2-1	-	TRBD1	TRBV7-9	TGTGCCAGCAGGTCCGGGACAGGGGAAGCAAATGAGCAGTTCTTC	CASRSGTGEANEQFF
TRBJ2-1	-	-	TRBV27	TGTGCCAGCAGTTTCGCAGTGTCTAGCAATGAGCAGTTCTTC	CASSFAVSSNEQFF
TRBJ2-3	-	-	TRBV4-2	TGTGCCAGCAGCCAAGACAGGGGGGGAGGGCCCGCAGATACGCAGTATTTT	CASSQDRGGGPADTQYF